The clone carrying this TCR beta chain was found a few times. Assay used: immunoSEQ multiplex PCR; TCRdb lists only in-frame clones, some missing. This repertoire shows about 85,000 clones, around nine tenths found once; its top ten account for roughly 3.1%. This sample stems from a study of identifying expanded T cells in peripheral blood. Germline CDR1 is MDHEN and CDR2 is SYDVKM. V lost 5 bases and J lost 6; bases outside the gene matches: 10. The CDR3 covers 16 residues. The sequencing sample was made of blood. The gene calls are TRBV28 and TRBJ2-1; 10 bases line up with TRBD2. The clonotype originates from a person aged 18 to 75 in good health. The CDR3 DNA reads TGTGCCAGCAGTCTTCTAGCGGGAGCTTTCCTCAATGAGCAGTTCTTC. This translates into CASSLLAGAFLNEQFF. The full variable domain, with the rest looked up from reference TRBV28 and TRBJ2-1, is DVKVTQSSRYLVKRTGEKVFLECVQDMDHENMFWYRQDPGLGLRLIYFSYDVKMKEKGDIPEGYSVSREKKERFSLILESASTNQTSMYLCASSLLAGAFLNEQFFGPGTRLTVL.